The clone carrying this TCR beta chain has a handful of counts. Its target is not known. The ends lost 7 bases at V and 8 bases at J; junction bases unmatched: 7. There are 13 residues in the CDR3. Germline V gene data show CDR1 as MNHNS and CDR2 as SASEGT. The sample belongs to a study of CD8 T cells in ankylosing spondylitis. Whole-study findings and limits: Disease-associated clonotypes exhibited CD8+ identity and were relatively infrequent in peripheral blood. A TCR beta motif made of several highly homologous variants seemed typical of ankylosing spondylitis blood. Significant enrichment of disease-linked clones was reported in matched ankylosing spondylitis synovial fluid.

One entry per CDR3 protein results from TCRdb running MiXCR on the 5' RACE reads. Among a few hundred thousand distinct CDR3 sequences listed, about 16% were seen once. Sequencing was carried out using blood, either unsorted or a sorted T cell fraction (not recorded which). The gene calls are TRBV6-1 and TRBJ2-1; 8 nucleotides match TRBD2. The receptor's source is a male donor with ankylosing spondylitis. CDR3 in amino acids: CASNSGASDEQFF. The CDR3 DNA reads as TGTGCCAGCAATAGCGGGGCGTCAGATGAGCAGTTCTTC.